One sample yielded the 8 T cell receptor beta chains listed below, sequenced in a study of CD8 T cells in Susac syndrome. Random hexamers primed reverse transcription of about 0.45 to 1 ug RNA. Each CDR3 protein gets one entry after TCRdb re-called the immunoSEQ multiplex PCR reads with MiXCR. Here the sample spans about 190,000 distinct CDR3 sequences, over 90% being singletons. The specimen was CD8+ T cells from PBMCs. The origin of the receptors is a human donor with Susac syndrome.

The gene calls are TRBV13 and TRBJ2-2, with 14 bases identical to TRBD2. CDR3 length: 18 residues. V lost 5 bases, J lost 6 bases, and 11 bases stayed unmatched. CDR1 and CDR2 (germline): PRHDT, FYEKMQ (reference sequence). The CDR3 loop reads CASSPETSGRGGSGELFF. The CDR3 bases are TGTGCCAGCAGCCCCGAGACTAGCGGGAGGGGTGGATCCGGGGAGCTGTTTTTT. The whole variable domain, filled in from reference TRBV13 and TRBJ2-2, reads AAGVIQSPRHLIKEKRETATLKCYPIPRHDTVYWYQQGPGQDPQFLISFYEKMQSDKGSIPDRFSAQQFSDYHSELNMSSLELGDSALYFCASSPETSGRGGSGELFFGEGSRLTVL.

The chain has TRBV7-9 and TRBJ2-3; D gene uncertain. Germline V gene sequence: CDR1 SEHNR, CDR2 FQNEAQ (reference sequence). This CDR3 has 15 amino acids. V dropped 1 base and J dropped 2 bases, with 10 bases sitting between them. CDR3: CASSLVGSYTDTQYF. DNA for the CDR3: TGTGCCAGCAGCTTAGTGGGCAGTTACACAGATACGCAGTATTTT.

This clonotype was observed a handful of times. The chain links TRBV13 to TRBJ2-7; weak D call: TRBD1 (5 bases). The germline V and J ends were trimmed by 0 bases and 6 bases, with 12 bases remaining between them. Germline CDR1 is PRHDT and CDR2 is FYEKMQ (reference sequence). The length of the CDR3 is 14 residues. The CDR3 DNA is TGTGCCAGCAGCTTAGGTCGGACATCAGGCGAGCAGTACTTC. Amino acids: CASSLGRTSGEQYF.

The chain links TRBV4-1 to TRBJ1-5, with 11 bases identical to TRBD1. V was clipped by 4 bases and J by 6 bases; unmatched bases: 5. The length of the CDR3 is 15 residues. Germline CDR1 and CDR2: MGHRA and YSYEKL. CDR3 sequence: CASSLGQGAAQPQHF. DNA of the CDR3: TGCGCCAGCAGCCTTGGACAGGGGGCAGCTCAGCCCCAGCATTTT.

The chain carries TRBV5-6 and TRBJ2-5; D may correspond to TRBD1 or TRBD2 (6 bases each). With 3 bases removed from V and 5 bases from J, the gap between germline ends came to 11 bases. Germline CDR1 SGHDT, CDR2 YYEEEE. This CDR3 has 13 amino acids. The CDR3 DNA reads as TGTGCCAGCAGCTCGGGGGCGTGGGAGACCCAGTACTTC. Encoded protein: CASSSGAWETQYF.

The chain carries TRBV5-6 and TRBJ2-7, with TRBD1 as a possible D gene (5 bases). Germline assignment: CDR1 SGHDT and CDR2 YYEEEE. This CDR3 has 15 amino acids. V lost 0 bases, J lost 2 bases, and 12 bases lay in between. DNA for the CDR3: TGTGCCAGCAGCTTGGCAGGGATCTTTACCTACGAGCAGTACTTC. It encodes CASSLAGIFTYEQYF.

The rearrangement links TRBV12-3 or TRBV12-4 to TRBJ2-1; 11 bases agree with TRBD1. The CDR3 spans 15 residues. Trimming at V came to 4 bases and at J to 7 bases, leaving 6 bases not matched to a gene. This CDR3 is CASSSPGTGGNEQFF. DNA for the CDR3: TGTGCCAGCAGTTCTCCCGGGACAGGGGGAAATGAGCAGTTCTTC.

This chain uses TRBV6-4 with TRBJ2-1, with 9 bases aligning to TRBD1. There are 14 residues in the CDR3. Per germline, CDR1 MRHNA and CDR2 SNTAGT. Losses at the gene ends were 4 bases for V and 8 bases for J; bases not matched to a gene: 6. CDR3 DNA: TGTGCCAGCAGTGCGGAACAGGGGGCCTATGAGCAGTTCTTC. This translates into CASSAEQGAYEQFF.